This T cell receptor beta chain was retrieved from a study of T cell responses to AZD1222 COVID-19 vaccine. Study observations and caveats: Close to half of spike-specific TCRs reportedly recognize unmutated variant regions. Vaccine-associated CD4 TCRs ranged over spike, dominating at 160-218 and 743-854. Donors skewed white British and female; clonal diversity was possibly underestimated. Spike-specific TCR breadth and depth rose after two AZD1222 doses.

To note about this clone: As yet, its antigen is unknown.

Repertoires were generated with immunoSEQ multiplex PCR, while TCRdb's copy carries only in-frame clones and drops some. The sample consists of about 140,000 clones, under 95% of them appearing once. Germline CDR1 reads SGHTA; CDR2 reads FQGNSA. The V gene lost 6 bases and the J gene lost 7 bases, with 12 bases spanning the gap. This CDR3 has 12 amino acids. The sequenced sample was peripheral blood, obtained on day 0 of AZD1222 vaccination. This receptor was identified in an adult in good health. V is TRBV7-2 and J is TRBJ1-2; no clear D. The CDR3 region has the DNA TGTGCCAGCAGTTTTAGAGGTGGTGGCTACACCTTC. Protein product: CASSFRGGGYTF.